This is a list of T cell receptor beta chains from one sample in a study of OX40 agonist ivuxolimab in advanced cancers. The method was immunoSEQ multiplex PCR; TCRdb's version includes in-frame clones alone and lacks a portion of them. The sample lists 11,000 or so clones, around four fifths occurring once. This material consisted of CD4+ or CD8+ T cells sorted from blood, taken in a trial of the OX40 agonist ivuxolimab. These receptors all come from an adult with an advanced solid tumor such as melanoma, head and neck, liver or kidney cancer. CDR3s leave out the opening cysteine and the closing phenylalanine or tryptophan. The order of the fields is CDR3 protein, V gene.

CDR3: ASSQARQGSGTDTQY
V: TRBV4-1

CDR3: ASSQEEGANTEAF
V: TRBV4-1

CDR3: ATSRYRTGGEEKLF
V: TRBV15

CDR3: ASSGPPEGREEQY
V: TRBV6-1

CDR3: ASSLAGGATNEKLF
V: TRBV7-6

CDR3: ASSLPGAPEAF
V: TRBV27

CDR3: ASRLRVLAGVQETQY
V: TRBV27

CDR3: ASSPGVAEAF
V: TRBV4-2

CDR3: ASSLGETQY
V: TRBV27

CDR3: ASSLAAGVHHEAF
V: TRBV7-9

CDR3: ASSLRISQETQY
V: TRBV7-9

CDR3: ASSLVGVGEAF
V: TRBV5-4

CDR3: ASSLMGGDSYNEQF
V: TRBV7-3

CDR3: ASSDGQGPYEQY
V: TRBV19

CDR3: ASSILSSGSAF
V: TRBV5-4

CDR3: AWKNRGIGEQY
V: TRBV30

CDR3: ASSYASSYEQY
V: TRBV7-6

CDR3: ASSKQTGDQETQY
V: TRBV6-1

CDR3: ASSDSIGNTDTQY
V: TRBV6-4

CDR3: AWSVLRGARYNEQF
V: TRBV30

CDR3: ASNKPLGGVASSYEQY
V: TRBV11-3

CDR3: ASSLNGLENTGELF
V: TRBV5-1

CDR3: ASSPYGTANTEAF
V: TRBV18

CDR3: ASSPREEGPGEQY
V: TRBV7-9

CDR3: ASSPTGPGPVEQY
V: TRBV7-7

CDR3: ASSESPGLSYEQY
V: TRBV6-1

CDR3: ASTMGTRGGQPQH
V: TRBV19

CDR3: AISLTGGEGTEAF
V: TRBV10-3

CDR3: ASSYWTIATRELF
V: TRBV6-5

CDR3: ASGNGQAGEQF
V: TRBV12-5

CDR3: ATYAGTHYGYT
V: TRBV27

CDR3: ATGEREASSYEQY
V: TRBV6-5

CDR3: ASSQDPGGGRNSPLH
V: TRBV4-2

CDR3: ASSSPGTALATNEKLF
V: TRBV19

CDR3: ASRSSGRVETQY
V: TRBV27

CDR3: ASSSGTSGNEQY
V: TRBV27

CDR3: ASSWTSGGAQEQY
V: TRBV4-2

CDR3: ASSLARDNHPLEQF
V: TRBV5-1

CDR3: ASSEGLDYTDTQY
V: TRBV2